The 4 T cell receptor beta chains presented below share a single source sample, sequenced in a study of early T cells in non-severe SARS-CoV-2 infection. MiXCR, applied by TCRdb to the 5' RACE reads, yields one record per CDR3 protein. The table includes about 64,000 distinct CDR3 sequences, over 20% detected once. The sequencing used whole blood, collected at baseline. These receptors were collected from an adult who was a healthcare worker with PCR-confirmed SARS-CoV-2 infection or an uninfected control (not recorded which).

The CDR3 protein is CSAREERGGRTDTQYF. CDR3 nucleotide sequence: TGCAGTGCTAGGGAAGAGCGGGGTGGCCGCACAGATACGCAGTATTTT. V and J are TRBV20-1 and TRBJ2-3; TRBD2 agrees at 7 bases. Trimming cost V 3 bases and J 1 base; bases outside gene matches: 10. The CDR3 totals 16 residues. CDR1 is DFQATT, CDR2 SNEGSKA, per germline (reference sequence).

This rearrangement joins TRBV11-2 to TRBJ2-5; 7 positions agree with TRBD2. Germline V gives CDR1 SGHAT, CDR2 FQNNGV. The V and J ends lost 1 base and 3 bases, in that order; junction bases with no gene match: 2. This CDR3 spans 14 amino acids. The DNA of the CDR3 is TGTGCCAGCAGCTTAGCTCTAGCGGAAGAGACCCAGTACTTC. Its translation is CASSLALAEETQYF.

The chain employs TRBV5-1 and TRBJ1-4, with TRBD1 matching over 9 bases. The CDR3 length is 15 residues. V shed 2 bases, J shed 7 bases, and the junction held 6 bases outside the gene matches. Germline values: CDR1 SGHRS, CDR2 YFSETQ. CDR3 amino acids: CASSLQLGQGEKLFF. CDR3 nucleotide sequence: TGCGCCAGCAGCTTACAACTGGGACAGGGTGAAAAACTGTTTTTT.

The chain carries TRBV9 and TRBJ2-5; D may be TRBD1 or TRBD2 (5 bases each). The CDR3 length is 15 residues. Trimming cost V 0 bases and J 7 bases, with 16 bases left between them. Germline V gives CDR1 SGDLS, CDR2 YYNGEE. CDR3 sequence (DNA): TGTGCCAGCAGCGTAGGGGAGACGGCAAGGGGGACCCAGTACTTC. Protein sequence: CASSVGETARGTQYF.